Each of the 9 T cell receptor beta chains below was sequenced from the same sample in a study of blood T cell repertoires in COVID-19. The method was immunoSEQ multiplex PCR; TCRdb's version includes in-frame clones alone and lacks a portion of them. This table has around 130,000 clones, 90% appearing once. Material for sequencing was peripheral blood. The origin of the receptors is a woman over 75 with acute or convalescent COVID-19.

The chain combines TRBV5-1 with TRBJ1-1, with TRBD1 matching 8 bases. V lost 2 bases to trimming and J lost 0 bases; unmatched junction nucleotides: 3. This CDR3 is 15 amino acids long. Germline CDR1 SGHRS, CDR2 YFSETQ. CDR3 loop: CASSFTGGMNTEAFF. The CDR3 DNA reads TGCGCCAGCAGCTTTACAGGGGGAATGAACACTGAAGCTTTCTTT.

The chain has TRBV6-5 and TRBJ1-6; 10 nucleotides align to TRBD1. V dropped 5 bases and J dropped 10; count of bases not matched to a gene: 8. Germline V CDR1 and CDR2: MNHEY, SVGAGI. CDR3 length: 15 residues. CDR3 bases: TGTGCCAGCAGTCGGACAGGGGGGATAGGATCACCCCTCCACTTT. This encodes CASSRTGGIGSPLHF.

The rearrangement joins TRBV11-1 to TRBJ2-2; D is possibly TRBD1 (6 bases). The CDR3 totals 16 residues. V shed 0 bases and J shed 1 base, with 9 bases lying between them. Germline assignment: CDR1 SGHAT and CDR2 FQDESV (reference sequence). CDR3 in amino acids: CASSLAGQMNTGELFF. CDR3 DNA: TGTGCCAGCAGCTTAGCCGGACAGATGAACACCGGGGAGCTGTTTTTT.

This chain joins TRBV5-5 and TRBJ1-4; unclear D gene. In germline, CDR1 is SGHKS, CDR2 YYEKEE (reference sequence). CDR3 size: 17 residues. Trimming stripped 2 bases from V and 6 bases from J, with 20 bases between. CDR3 amino acids: CASSLGSAVGYDEKLFF. CDR3 in DNA: TGTGCCAGCAGCTTAGGGTCAGCGGTAGGGTACGATGAAAAACTGTTTTTT.

V is TRBV4-1 and J is TRBJ1-5, with a possible D match to TRBD1 (5 bases). Germline lookup yields CDR1 MGHRA and CDR2 YSYEKL. The CDR3 covers 17 residues. Trimming took off 2 bases at V and 0 bases at J, with 14 bases between the two ends. This chain's CDR3 is CASSQILRQSSNQPQHF. The CDR3 coding sequence is TGCGCCAGCAGCCAAATCCTCCGACAGTCTAGCAATCAGCCCCAGCATTTT.

This chain connects TRBV7-9 to TRBJ1-4; D remains unclear. Germline V CDR1 and CDR2: SEHNR, FQNEAQ (reference sequence). V was pared by 2 bases and J by 7 bases, with 11 bases between. The CDR3 loop spans 14 amino acids. The CDR3 loop reads CASSLSARGEKLFF. The CDR3 coding sequence is TGTGCCAGCAGCTTAAGTGCGAGAGGTGAAAAACTGTTTTTT.

This clone was detected only a few times. The genes are TRBV4-2 and TRBJ2-7, with D possibly matching TRBD2 (5 bases). Germline V gene data show CDR1 as LGHNA and CDR2 as YNFKEQ. The CDR3 sequence is 16 residues long. V lost 4 bases to trimming and J lost 3 bases, with 19 bases between them. The CDR3 loop reads CASSREGRGKRYEQYF. As DNA, the CDR3 is TGTGCCAGCAGCCGGGAAGGGCGAGGGAAACGCTACGAGCAGTACTTC.

The chain recombines TRBV19 with TRBJ2-1; 9 bases align to TRBD1. Germline values: CDR1 LNHDA, CDR2 SQIVND (reference sequence). J gave up 7 bases and V 9 bases, and 13 bases lay outside the gene matches. CDR3 size: 15 residues. Here the CDR3 DNA reads TGTGCCAGCCGGGTAGAGGACAGGGGCTGGAATGAGCAGTTCTTC. Translating gives CASRVEDRGWNEQFF.

The genes are TRBV7-2 and TRBJ1-5; D possibly corresponds to TRBD1 (6 bases). In germline, CDR1 is SGHTA, CDR2 FQGNSA. The ends were cut back, 7 bases at V and 9 bases at J, with 16 bases in the middle. CDR3 length equals 13 residues. The CDR3 nucleotides read TGTGCCAGCACACCCAATCCAGGGGCGCCCCAGCATTTT. Translating gives CASTPNPGAPQHF.